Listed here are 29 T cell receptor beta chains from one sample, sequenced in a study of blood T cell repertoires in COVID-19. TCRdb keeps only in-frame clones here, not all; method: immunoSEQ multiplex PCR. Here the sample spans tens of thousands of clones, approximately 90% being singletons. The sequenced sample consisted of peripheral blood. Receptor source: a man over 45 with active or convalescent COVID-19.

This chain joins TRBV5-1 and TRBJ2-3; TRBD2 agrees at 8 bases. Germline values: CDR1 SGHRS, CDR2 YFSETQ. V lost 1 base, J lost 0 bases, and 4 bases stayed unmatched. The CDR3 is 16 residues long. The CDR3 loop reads CASSLFGGASTDTQYF. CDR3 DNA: TGCGCCAGCAGCTTGTTCGGGGGGGCCAGCACAGATACGCAGTATTTT.

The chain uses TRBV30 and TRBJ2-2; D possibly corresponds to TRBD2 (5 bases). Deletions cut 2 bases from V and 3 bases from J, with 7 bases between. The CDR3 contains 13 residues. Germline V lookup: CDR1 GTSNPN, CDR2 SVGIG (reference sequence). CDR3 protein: CAWSRGYTGELFF. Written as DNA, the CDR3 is TGTGCCTGGAGTCGAGGGTACACCGGGGAGCTGTTTTTT.

The CDR3 here is CASSLAGEVPNYEQYF. The DNA of the CDR3 is TGTGCCAGCAGCTTAGCGGGGGAGGTGCCGAACTACGAGCAGTACTTC. The chain carries TRBV7-8 and TRBJ2-7, with D possibly TRBD2 on 6 matching bases. CDR1 is SGHVS and CDR2 is FQNEAQ in the germline V gene. Trimming shortened V by 0 bases and J by 3 bases, and 15 bases separated the two germline ends. The CDR3 runs 16 residues.

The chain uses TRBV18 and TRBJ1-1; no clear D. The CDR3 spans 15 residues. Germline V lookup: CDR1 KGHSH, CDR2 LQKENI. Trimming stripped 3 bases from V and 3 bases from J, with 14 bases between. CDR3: CASSPSMTHDTEAFF. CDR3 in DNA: TGTGCCAGCTCACCCTCGATGACTCATGACACTGAAGCTTTCTTT.

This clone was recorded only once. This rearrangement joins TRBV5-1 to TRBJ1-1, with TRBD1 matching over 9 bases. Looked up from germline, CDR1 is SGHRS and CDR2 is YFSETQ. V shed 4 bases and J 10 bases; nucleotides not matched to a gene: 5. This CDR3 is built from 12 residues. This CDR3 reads CASSQDRGRAFF. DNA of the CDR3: TGCGCCAGCAGCCAAGACAGGGGGAGAGCTTTCTTT.

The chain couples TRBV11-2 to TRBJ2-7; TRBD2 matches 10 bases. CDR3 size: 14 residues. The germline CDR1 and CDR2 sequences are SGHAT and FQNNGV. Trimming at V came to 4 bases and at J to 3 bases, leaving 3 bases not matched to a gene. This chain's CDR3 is CASSSSGGLYEQYF. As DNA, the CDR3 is TGTGCCAGCAGCTCTAGCGGGGGCCTCTACGAGCAGTACTTC.

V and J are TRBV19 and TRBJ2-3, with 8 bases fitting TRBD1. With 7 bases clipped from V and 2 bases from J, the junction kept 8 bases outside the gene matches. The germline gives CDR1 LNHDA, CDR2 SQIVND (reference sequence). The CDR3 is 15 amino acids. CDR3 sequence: CASNVQGDNTDTQYF. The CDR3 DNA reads TGTGCCAGTAATGTACAGGGGGACAACACAGATACGCAGTATTTT.

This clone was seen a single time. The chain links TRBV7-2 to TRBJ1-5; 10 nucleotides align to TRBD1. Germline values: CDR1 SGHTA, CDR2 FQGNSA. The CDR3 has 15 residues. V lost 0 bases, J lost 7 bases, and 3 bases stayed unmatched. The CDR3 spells CASSLAGQGHQPQHF. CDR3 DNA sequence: TGTGCCAGCAGCTTAGCGGGACAGGGGCACCAGCCCCAGCATTTT.

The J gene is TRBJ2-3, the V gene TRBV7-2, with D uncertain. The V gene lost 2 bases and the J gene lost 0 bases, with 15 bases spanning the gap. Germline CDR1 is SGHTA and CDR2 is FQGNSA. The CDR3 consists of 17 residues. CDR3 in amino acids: CASSLNLFRSSTDTQYF. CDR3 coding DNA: TGTGCCAGCAGCTTAAACCTTTTTCGGAGTAGCACAGATACGCAGTATTTT.

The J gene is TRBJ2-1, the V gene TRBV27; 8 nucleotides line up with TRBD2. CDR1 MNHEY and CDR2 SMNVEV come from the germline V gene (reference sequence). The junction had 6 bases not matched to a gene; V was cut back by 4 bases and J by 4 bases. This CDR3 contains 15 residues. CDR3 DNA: TGTGCCAGCAGTTCCGAGACTAGCGCTTACAATGAGCAGTTCTTC. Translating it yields CASSSETSAYNEQFF.

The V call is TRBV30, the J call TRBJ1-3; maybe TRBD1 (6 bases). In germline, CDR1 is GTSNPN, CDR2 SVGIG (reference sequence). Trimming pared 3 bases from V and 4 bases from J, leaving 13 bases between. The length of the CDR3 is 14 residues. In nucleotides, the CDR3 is TGTGCCTGGAGGGGGACAAGCCTCGGAAACACCATATATTTT. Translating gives CAWRGTSLGNTIYF.

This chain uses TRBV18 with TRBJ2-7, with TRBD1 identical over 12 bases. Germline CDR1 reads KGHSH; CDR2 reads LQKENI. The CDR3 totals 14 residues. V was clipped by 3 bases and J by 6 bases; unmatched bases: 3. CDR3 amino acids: CASSPGTGGLEQYF. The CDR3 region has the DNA TGTGCCAGCTCACCCGGGACAGGGGGCCTCGAGCAGTACTTC.

The CDR3 protein is CATKPPGTGFYEQYF. The CDR3, as DNA: TGCGCCACTAAACCTCCTGGGACAGGGTTCTACGAGCAGTACTTC. The V gene is TRBV10-2, the J gene TRBJ2-7; 9 positions match TRBD1. The CDR3 extends over 15 amino acids. Germline V gives CDR1 WSHSY, CDR2 SAAADI. J gave up 3 bases and V 10 bases, and 13 bases lay outside the gene matches.

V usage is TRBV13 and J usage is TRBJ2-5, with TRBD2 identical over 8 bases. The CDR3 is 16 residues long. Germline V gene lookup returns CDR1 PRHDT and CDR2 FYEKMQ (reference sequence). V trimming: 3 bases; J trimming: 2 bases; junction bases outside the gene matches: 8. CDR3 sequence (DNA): TGTGCCAGCAGCTTGGCCGGGCGGGGGGCACAAGAGACCCAGTACTTC. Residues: CASSLAGRGAQETQYF.

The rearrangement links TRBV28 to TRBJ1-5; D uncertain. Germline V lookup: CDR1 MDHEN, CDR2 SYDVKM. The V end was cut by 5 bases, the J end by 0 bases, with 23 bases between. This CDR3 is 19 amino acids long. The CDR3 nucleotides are TGTGCCAGCAGTCTCCCCCCCCTGGGCAGTATCGATAGCAATCAGCCCCAGCATTTT. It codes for CASSLPPLGSIDSNQPQHF.

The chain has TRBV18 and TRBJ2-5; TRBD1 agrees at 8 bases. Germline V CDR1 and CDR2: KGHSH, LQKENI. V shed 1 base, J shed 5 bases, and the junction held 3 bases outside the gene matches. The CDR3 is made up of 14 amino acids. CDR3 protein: CASSPRQGSETQYF. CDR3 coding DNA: TGTGCCAGCTCACCACGACAGGGGAGTGAGACCCAGTACTTC.

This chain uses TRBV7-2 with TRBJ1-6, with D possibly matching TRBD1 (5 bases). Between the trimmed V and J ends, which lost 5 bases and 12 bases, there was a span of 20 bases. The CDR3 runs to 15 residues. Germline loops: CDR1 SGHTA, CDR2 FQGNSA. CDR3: CASSPNTGRTLPLHF. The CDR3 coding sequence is TGTGCCAGCAGCCCAAATACAGGTCGCACCTTACCCCTCCACTTT.

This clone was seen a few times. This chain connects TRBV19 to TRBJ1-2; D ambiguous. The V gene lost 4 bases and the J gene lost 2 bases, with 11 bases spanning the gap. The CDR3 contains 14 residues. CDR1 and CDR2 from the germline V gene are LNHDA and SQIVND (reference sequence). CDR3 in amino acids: CASSNGGKNYGYTF. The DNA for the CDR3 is TGTGCCAGTAGTAACGGCGGGAAAAACTATGGCTACACCTTC.

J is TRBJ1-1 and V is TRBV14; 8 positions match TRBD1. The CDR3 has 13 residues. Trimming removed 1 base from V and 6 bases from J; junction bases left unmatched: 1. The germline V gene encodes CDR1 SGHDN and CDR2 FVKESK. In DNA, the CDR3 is TGTGCCAGCAGCCAAGGACAGGGGCCTGAAGCTTTCTTT. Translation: CASSQGQGPEAFF.

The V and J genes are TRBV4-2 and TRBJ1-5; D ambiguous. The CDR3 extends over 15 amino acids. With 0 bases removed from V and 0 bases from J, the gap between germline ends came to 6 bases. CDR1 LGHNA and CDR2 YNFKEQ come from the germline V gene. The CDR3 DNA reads TGTGCCAGCAGCCAAGACCAACTTAGCAATCAGCCCCAGCATTTT. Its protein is CASSQDQLSNQPQHF.

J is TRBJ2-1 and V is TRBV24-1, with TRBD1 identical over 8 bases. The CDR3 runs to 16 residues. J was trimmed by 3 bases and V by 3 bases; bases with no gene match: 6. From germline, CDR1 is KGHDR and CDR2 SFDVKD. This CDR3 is CATSDGAGGLYNEQFF. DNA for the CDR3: TGTGCCACCAGTGATGGGGCAGGGGGCCTCTACAATGAGCAGTTCTTC.

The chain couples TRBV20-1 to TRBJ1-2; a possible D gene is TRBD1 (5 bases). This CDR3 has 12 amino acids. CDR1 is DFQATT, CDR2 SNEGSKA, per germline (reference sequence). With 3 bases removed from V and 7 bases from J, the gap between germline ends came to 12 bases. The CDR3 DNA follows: TGCAGTGCTAGTTTGGGGGACTTTGGCTACACCTTC. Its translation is CSASLGDFGYTF.

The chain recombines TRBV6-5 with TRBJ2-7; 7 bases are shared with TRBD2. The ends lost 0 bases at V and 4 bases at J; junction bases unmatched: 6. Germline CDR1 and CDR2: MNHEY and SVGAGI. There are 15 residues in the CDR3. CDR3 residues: CASSYSGGPGYEQYF. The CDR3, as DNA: TGTGCCAGCAGTTACTCGGGAGGGCCTGGGTACGAGCAGTACTTC.

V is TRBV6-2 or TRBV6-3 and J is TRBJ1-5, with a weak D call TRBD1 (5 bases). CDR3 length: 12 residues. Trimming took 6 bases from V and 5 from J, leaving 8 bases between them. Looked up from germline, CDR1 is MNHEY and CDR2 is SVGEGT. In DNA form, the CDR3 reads TGTGCCAGCAGCCGGGGCTATCAGCCCCAGCATTTT. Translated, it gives CASSRGYQPQHF.

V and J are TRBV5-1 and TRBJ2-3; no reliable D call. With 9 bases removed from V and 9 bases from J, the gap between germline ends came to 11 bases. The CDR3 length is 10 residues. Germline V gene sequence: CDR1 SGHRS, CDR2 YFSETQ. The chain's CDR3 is CATIVYTQYF. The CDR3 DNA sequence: TGCGCCACCATAGTGTACACGCAGTATTTT.

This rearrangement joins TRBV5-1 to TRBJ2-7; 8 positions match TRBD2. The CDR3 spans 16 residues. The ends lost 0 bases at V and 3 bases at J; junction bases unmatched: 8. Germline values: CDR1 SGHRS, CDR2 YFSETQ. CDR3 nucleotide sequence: TGCGCCAGCAGCTTGGCGGGAGGGCGGGAGGACTACGAGCAGTACTTC. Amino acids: CASSLAGGREDYEQYF.

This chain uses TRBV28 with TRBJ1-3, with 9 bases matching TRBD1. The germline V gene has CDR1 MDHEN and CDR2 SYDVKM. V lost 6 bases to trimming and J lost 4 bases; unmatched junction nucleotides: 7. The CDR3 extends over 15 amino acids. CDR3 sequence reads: CASREGTGRGNTIYF. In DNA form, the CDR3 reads TGTGCCAGCAGGGAGGGGACAGGGCGGGGAAACACCATATATTTT.

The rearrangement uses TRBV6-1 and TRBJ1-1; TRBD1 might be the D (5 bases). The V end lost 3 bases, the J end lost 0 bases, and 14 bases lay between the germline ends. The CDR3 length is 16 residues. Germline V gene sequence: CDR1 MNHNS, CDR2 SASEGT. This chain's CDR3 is CASSDQQVPLNTEAFF. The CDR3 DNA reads TGTGCCAGCAGTGACCAACAGGTCCCCTTGAACACTGAAGCTTTCTTT.

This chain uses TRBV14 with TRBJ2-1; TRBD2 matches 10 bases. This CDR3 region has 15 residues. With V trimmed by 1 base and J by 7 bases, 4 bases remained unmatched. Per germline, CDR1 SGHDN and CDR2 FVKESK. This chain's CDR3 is CASSQVAGGKNEQFF. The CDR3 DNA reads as TGTGCCAGCAGCCAAGTAGCGGGGGGAAAAAATGAGCAGTTCTTC. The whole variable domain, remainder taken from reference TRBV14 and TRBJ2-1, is EAGVTQFPSHSVIEKGQTVTLRCDPISGHDNLYWYRRVMGKEIKFLLHFVKESKQDESGMPNNRFLAERTGGTYSTLKVQPAELEDSGVYFCASSQVAGGKNEQFFGPGTRLTVL.